These T cell receptor beta chains were read from a single sample in a study of T cell repertoires in ileal Crohn's disease. The repertoire was sequenced with immunoSEQ multiplex PCR; TCRdb's copy has only in-frame clones and lacks some. Of roughly 16,000 clones listed, 80% to 95% are singletons. The specimen sequenced was ileal tissue. All receptors come from an adult with Crohn's disease. Each CDR3 is given with its conserved first and last residue. The D gene is left open where the match is weak. Size values are once, few and many counts, or a class for expanded clones, and some rows have none.

clone size	V gene	D gene	J gene	CDR3 length	CDR3 protein	CDR3 DNA
-	TRBV10-2	-	TRBJ1-4	15	CASSESQDVWEKLFF	TGCGCCAGCAGTGAGTCCCAAGATGTCTGGGAAAAACTGTTTTTT
-	TRBV28	TRBD1	TRBJ2-7	17	CASSPLLTRDRDYEQYF	TGTGCCAGCAGTCCCCTCCTTACCCGGGACAGGGACTACGAGCAGTACTTC
-	TRBV27	-	TRBJ2-7	15	CASSFAEKGRNEQYF	TGTGCCAGCAGTTTTGCGGAGAAGGGGCGGAACGAGCAGTACTTC
-	TRBV19	-	TRBJ2-6	18	CASTRNPGGLGGANVLTF	TGTGCCAGTACCAGGAACCCAGGGGGGCTTGGAGGGGCCAACGTCCTGACTTTC
once	TRBV9	TRBD1	TRBJ2-7	13	CASSVTGMGEQYF	TGTGCCAGCAGCGTGACAGGGATGGGGGAGCAGTACTTC
few	TRBV5-1	TRBD1	TRBJ1-6	14	CASSPRQGNSPLHF	TGCGCCAGCAGCCCGAGACAGGGAAATTCACCCCTCCACTTT
-	TRBV5-6	-	TRBJ2-2	16	CASSLMGAFGTGELFF	TGTGCCAGCAGCTTGATGGGGGCCTTTGGGACCGGGGAGCTGTTTTTT
-	TRBV5-6	-	TRBJ1-1	14	CASSLGLSDTEAFF	TGTGCCAGCAGCCTGGGACTCTCTGACACTGAAGCTTTCTTT
-	TRBV19	-	TRBJ1-5	16	CASSMDGPKSNQPQHF	TGTGCCAGTAGTATGGATGGACCTAAAAGCAATCAGCCCCAGCATTTT
-	TRBV6-1	-	TRBJ1-5	18	CASSEAWGPMYSNQPQHF	TGTGCCAGCAGTGAAGCTTGGGGGCCCATGTATAGCAATCAGCCCCAGCATTTT
-	TRBV13	TRBD2	TRBJ2-1	15	CASSLTSGGANEQFF	TGTGCCAGCAGCTTAACTAGCGGGGGGGCAAATGAGCAGTTCTTC
-	TRBV7-8	-	TRBJ1-1	14	CASSFRGRLTEAFF	TGTGCCAGCAGCTTCCGTGGTCGCCTCACTGAAGCTTTCTTT
once	TRBV9	-	TRBJ2-3	13	CASNKGGTDTQYF	TGTGCCAGCAACAAGGGAGGCACAGATACGCAGTATTTT
-	TRBV28	TRBD2	TRBJ2-5	16	CASSLGLAGGQETQYF	TGTGCCAGCAGTTTAGGGCTAGCGGGGGGGCAAGAGACCCAGTACTTC
-	TRBV15	-	TRBJ2-1	15	CATSREGARPSEQFF	TGTGCCACCAGCAGAGAGGGGGCGCGCCCCAGTGAGCAGTTCTTC
-	TRBV2	TRBD1	TRBJ2-5	14	CASSAGTGIETQYF	TGTGCCAGCAGTGCCGGGACAGGGATAGAGACCCAGTACTTC
once	TRBV19	-	TRBJ2-5	14	CASSTPGRDRSQYF	TGTGCCAGTAGTACTCCCGGGCGGGACCGTTCCCAGTACTTC
-	TRBV7-9	TRBD1	TRBJ2-2	14	CASSLTGVAGELFF	TGTGCCAGCAGCCTAACAGGGGTAGCCGGGGAGCTGTTTTTT
-	TRBV6-5	-	TRBJ2-7	15	CASSYSSRPGYEQYF	TGTGCCAGCAGTTACTCTTCCAGGCCGGGCTACGAGCAGTACTTC
once	TRBV6-5	-	TRBJ1-4	14	CASSRVGGGKKLFF	TGTGCCAGCAGTCGGGTAGGGGGGGGTAAAAAACTGTTTTTT
-	TRBV11-3	-	TRBJ2-2	13	CASSLRGTGELFF	TGTGCCAGCAGCCTAAGGGGGACCGGGGAGCTGTTTTTT
-	TRBV11-2	-	TRBJ1-1	14	CASSLSFGATEAFF	TGTGCCAGCAGCTTAAGTTTCGGGGCCACTGAAGCTTTCTTT
few	TRBV11-2	TRBD2	TRBJ2-7	16	CASSSTMGGELYEQYF	TGTGCCAGCAGCTCCACAATGGGAGGGGAACTCTACGAGCAGTACTTC
-	TRBV6-1	-	TRBJ2-2	14	CASSRESAAGELFF	TGTGCCAGCAGTAGGGAGTCTGCGGCTGGGGAGCTGTTTTTT
-	TRBV28	TRBD1	TRBJ1-5	14	CASSPTGGRQPQHF	TGTGCCAGCAGCCCCACAGGGGGCCGACAGCCCCAGCATTTT
once	TRBV5-1	TRBD1	TRBJ2-7	15	CASSLGDRYHYEQYF	TGCGCCAGCAGCTTGGGGGACAGGTACCACTACGAGCAGTACTTC
-	TRBV19	-	TRBJ1-1	13	CAIALRVDTEAFF	TGTGCCATTGCACTCCGGGTTGACACTGAAGCTTTCTTT
-	TRBV14	-	TRBJ1-5	16	CASSSGTPYSNQPQHF	TGTGCCAGCAGCTCAGGGACACCCTATAGCAATCAGCCCCAGCATTTT
-	TRBV6-1	-	TRBJ1-2	16	CASSEAFGQRNYGYTF	TGTGCCAGCAGTGAAGCTTTCGGACAGCGAAACTATGGCTACACCTTC
-	TRBV20-1	-	TRBJ1-2	11	CSALGGDGYTF	TGCAGTGCGCTTGGGGGTGATGGCTACACCTTC
once	TRBV4-1	-	TRBJ1-4	15	CASRDNPSTNEKLFF	TGCGCCAGCCGGGACAACCCTTCAACTAATGAAAAACTGTTTTTT
-	TRBV5-1	-	TRBJ1-2	14	CASSLAEGIWGYTF	TGCGCCAGCAGCTTGGCCGAGGGGATTTGGGGCTACACCTTC
-	TRBV2	TRBD1	TRBJ1-5	15	CASRKGTDRGQPQHF	TGTGCCAGCAGGAAGGGTACCGACAGGGGCCAGCCCCAGCATTTT
once	TRBV11-2	-	TRBJ2-1	15	CASSPARNWAAEQFF	TGTGCCAGCAGCCCAGCTCGGAACTGGGCTGCTGAGCAGTTCTTC
-	TRBV2	TRBD1	TRBJ1-2	15	CASSFIPGTGWTYTF	TGTGCCAGCAGTTTCATCCCCGGGACAGGGTGGACCTACACCTTC
-	TRBV11-2	TRBD2	TRBJ2-1	19	CASSLVPSSLAGQYNEQFF	TGTGCCAGCAGCTTAGTACCCTCCAGCCTAGCGGGCCAATACAATGAGCAGTTCTTC
-	TRBV5-1	-	TRBJ2-3	16	CASSPAGWRSTDTQYF	TGCGCCAGCAGCCCCGCCGGGTGGCGGAGCACAGATACGCAGTATTTT
-	TRBV19	TRBD1	TRBJ1-5	14	CASMRGGAGQPQHF	TGTGCCAGTATGAGAGGGGGCGCGGGTCAGCCCCAGCATTTT
-	TRBV21-1	-	TRBJ2-7	12	CGGSQSTYEQYF	TGTGGAGGAAGTCAGAGCACCTACGAGCAGTACTTC
-	TRBV30	TRBD1	TRBJ1-3	14	CAWSQGQPGNTIYF	TGTGCCTGGAGTCAGGGACAGCCTGGAAACACCATATATTTT
-	TRBV19	TRBD1	TRBJ1-2	15	CASHPQGAWIYGYTF	TGTGCCAGTCACCCCCAGGGGGCGTGGATCTATGGCTACACCTTC
-	TRBV6-1	-	TRBJ1-6	14	CASKNRAYNSPLHF	TGTGCCAGCAAGAACAGGGCCTATAATTCACCCCTCCACTTT
-	TRBV11-2	TRBD1	TRBJ2-1	14	CASSPGTGYNEQFF	TGTGCCAGCAGCCCCGGGACAGGCTACAATGAGCAGTTCTTC
-	TRBV11-1	TRBD1	TRBJ2-3	13	CASSPDRGDTQYF	TGTGCCAGCAGCCCGGACAGGGGAGATACGCAGTATTTT
-	TRBV6-1	-	TRBJ1-3	13	CASTLSSGNTIYF	TGTGCCAGCACACTCAGCTCTGGAAACACCATATATTTT
-	TRBV7-9	-	TRBJ1-1	14	CASSHAGHLTEAFF	TGTGCCAGCAGCCACGCGGGACACCTAACTGAAGCTTTCTTT
-	TRBV5-4	-	TRBJ1-5	13	CASSLGAGQPQHF	TGTGCCAGCAGTTTGGGGGCAGGGCAGCCCCAGCATTTT
-	TRBV28	-	TRBJ1-4	13	CATRRGFDEKLFF	TGTGCCACAAGAAGGGGGTTTGATGAAAAACTGTTTTTT
-	TRBV9	TRBD2	TRBJ2-3	14	CASSVLAGGDTQYF	TGTGCCAGCAGCGTTCTAGCGGGGGGGGATACGCAGTATTTT
-	TRBV5-6	-	TRBJ2-3	15	CATHWGEPSTDTQYF	TGTGCCACCCACTGGGGGGAACCTAGCACAGATACGCAGTATTTT
-	TRBV7-8	-	TRBJ2-1	18	CASSTRSTTGIYHNEQFF	TGTGCCAGCAGCACCCGTTCCACTACAGGAATATATCACAATGAGCAGTTCTTC
-	TRBV5-1	TRBD1	TRBJ2-5	13	CASSLQGWETQYF	TGCGCCAGCAGCTTACAGGGGTGGGAGACCCAGTACTTC
-	TRBV5-1	-	TRBJ1-1	12	CASSSPGTEAFF	TGCGCCAGCAGCTCGCCGGGGACTGAAGCTTTCTTT
-	TRBV21-1	-	TRBJ1-5	18	CASSKRQGAGGSNQPQHF	TGTGCCAGCAGCAAACGACAGGGGGCGGGTGGGAGCAATCAGCCCCAGCATTTT
-	TRBV9	-	TRBJ1-2	12	CASSARNYGYTF	TGTGCCAGCAGCGCCCGAAACTATGGCTACACCTTC